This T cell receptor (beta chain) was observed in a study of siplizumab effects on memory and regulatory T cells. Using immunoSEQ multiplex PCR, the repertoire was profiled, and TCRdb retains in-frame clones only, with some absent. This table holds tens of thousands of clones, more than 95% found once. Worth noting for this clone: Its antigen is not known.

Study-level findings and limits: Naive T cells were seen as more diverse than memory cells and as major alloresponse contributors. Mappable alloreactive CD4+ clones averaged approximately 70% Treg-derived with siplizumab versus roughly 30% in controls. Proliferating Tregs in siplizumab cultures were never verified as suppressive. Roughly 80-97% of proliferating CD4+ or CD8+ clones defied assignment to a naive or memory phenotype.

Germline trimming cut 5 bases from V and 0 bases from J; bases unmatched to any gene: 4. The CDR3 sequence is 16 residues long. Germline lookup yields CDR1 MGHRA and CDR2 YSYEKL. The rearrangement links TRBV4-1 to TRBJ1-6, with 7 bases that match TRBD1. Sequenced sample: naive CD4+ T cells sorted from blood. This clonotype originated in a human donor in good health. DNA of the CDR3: TGCGCCAGCAGCGCGGACAGGAGCTCCTATAATTCACCCCTCCACTTT. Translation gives CASSADRSSYNSPLHF.